These 32 T cell receptor beta chains share one sample of origin, sequenced in a study of blood T cell repertoires in COVID-19. Method: immunoSEQ multiplex PCR; TCRdb's copy keeps in-frame clones and lacks some. The data show about 250,000 clones, around 88% seen once. Sample: peripheral blood. The receptor set was obtained from a woman in her twenties or thirties with COVID-19, enrolled during active disease.

The V call is TRBV18, the J call TRBJ2-1, with a possible D match to TRBD1 (6 bases). Germline values: CDR1 KGHSH, CDR2 LQKENI. V dropped 1 base and J dropped 3 bases, with 19 bases sitting between them. This CDR3 is built from 18 residues. The CDR3 DNA reads as TGTGCCAGCTCACCACTGGTAACACGGGCACAGGGCTACAATGAGCAGTTCTTC. Translated, it gives CASSPLVTRAQGYNEQFF.

J is TRBJ2-5 and V is TRBV5-5; no firm D call. The length of the CDR3 is 13 residues. Per germline, CDR1 SGHKS and CDR2 YYEKEE (reference sequence). The V and J ends lost 0 bases and 2 bases respectively, with 5 bases between them. CDR3 coding DNA: TGTGCCAGCAGCTTGGGCGGACAAGAGACCCAGTACTTC. Encoded protein: CASSLGGQETQYF.

The chain links TRBV11-2 to TRBJ2-6, with TRBD1 matching over 8 bases. Germline loops: CDR1 SGHAT, CDR2 FQNNGV. The CDR3 contains 18 residues. V was clipped by 5 bases and J by 0 bases; unmatched bases: 9. The CDR3 DNA reads TGTGCCAGCAGCGGGGAGACAGGGGACAGCTCTGGGGCCAACGTCCTGACTTTC. Amino acid sequence: CASSGETGDSSGANVLTF.

The chain uses TRBV3-1 (or the pseudogene TRBV3-2) and TRBJ2-7; D is unclear. The V and J ends lost 1 base and 1 base respectively, with 11 bases between them. The CDR3 has 15 amino acids. Germline-derived CDR1 and CDR2 are LGHDT and YNNKEL (reference sequence). The CDR3 DNA reads as TGTGCCAGCAGCCAAGGGGCAGGTCTTTCCTACGAGCAGTACTTC. This translates into CASSQGAGLSYEQYF.

This clone came up once. The rearrangement joins TRBV7-2 to TRBJ1-1; D call uncertain. This CDR3 contains 11 residues. V lost 7 bases and J lost 6, with 9 bases in between. Germline loops: CDR1 SGHTA, CDR2 FQGNSA. The CDR3 region has the DNA TGTGCCAGCACCAGTTGGCCTGAAGCTTTCTTT. Its translation is CASTSWPEAFF.

V is TRBV7-9 and J is TRBJ1-2, with 11 bases aligning to TRBD1. The ends lost 4 bases at V and 4 bases at J; junction bases unmatched: 5. The CDR3 consists of 15 residues. Per the germline V gene, CDR1 is SEHNR and CDR2 is FQNEAQ (reference sequence). The CDR3 sequence is CASSSGQGVIYGYTF. For the CDR3, the DNA is TGTGCCAGCAGCTCGGGACAGGGGGTGATCTATGGCTACACCTTC.

The chain combines TRBV3-1 (or the pseudogene TRBV3-2) with TRBJ1-5; D remains unclear. Trimming pared 0 bases from V and 2 bases from J, leaving 14 bases between. The CDR3 loop spans 17 amino acids. Germline CDR1 reads LGHDT; CDR2 reads YNNKEL (reference sequence). CDR3 bases: TGTGCCAGCAGCCAAGATCCTCCCGGAGGCGGCAATCAGCCCCAGCATTTT. Residues: CASSQDPPGGGNQPQHF.

The gene calls are TRBV10-2 and TRBJ1-6; tentative D call: TRBD1 (6 bases). Trimming removed 0 bases at V and 8 bases at J, with 17 bases between. Germline CDR1 is WSHSY and CDR2 is SAAADI. The CDR3 is made up of 17 amino acids. CDR3 in DNA: TGCGCCAGCAGTGAGTCTAGTCTGGGGGGGCGTGATTCACCCCTCCACTTT. This gives the protein CASSESSLGGRDSPLHF.

The CDR3 spells CASSYRRGGTGELFF. The DNA of the CDR3 is TGTGCCAGCAGTTACCGGCGGGGAGGCACCGGGGAGCTGTTTTTT. The J gene is TRBJ2-2, the V gene TRBV6-2 or TRBV6-3; possible D gene TRBD2, 6 bases. The V gene lost 2 bases and the J gene lost 4 bases, with 11 bases spanning the gap. The germline gives CDR1 MNHEY, CDR2 SVGEGT. This CDR3 has 15 residues.

This chain links TRBV6-5 with TRBJ2-1, with D possibly TRBD2 on 6 matching bases. Trimming removed 5 bases at V and 4 bases at J, with 12 bases between. The CDR3 loop spans 14 amino acids. Germline assignment: CDR1 MNHEY and CDR2 SVGAGI. The DNA of the CDR3 is TGTGCCAGCAGTCAGCGGGTGGCGTACAATGAGCAGTTCTTC. Translating gives CASSQRVAYNEQFF.

The V gene is TRBV5-1, the J gene TRBJ2-5, with a weak D call TRBD1 (6 bases). The germline gives CDR1 SGHRS, CDR2 YFSETQ. The V and J ends lost 4 bases and 6 bases respectively, with 16 bases between them. This CDR3 is built from 14 residues. The CDR3 reads CASSPRPGAQTQYF. The CDR3 DNA reads as TGCGCCAGCAGCCCCAGACCAGGGGCACAGACCCAGTACTTC.

V is TRBV12-5 and J is TRBJ2-1; TRBD2 agrees at 13 bases. Germline V lookup: CDR1 LGHNT, CDR2 FRNRAP. With V trimmed by 3 bases and J by 7 bases, 3 bases remained unmatched. The CDR3 runs to 15 residues. CDR3 in DNA: TGTGCTAGTGGTTTACGGACTAGCGGGGGAAATGAGCAGTTCTTC. Translation gives CASGLRTSGGNEQFF.

V and J are TRBV2 and TRBJ2-3, with TRBD1 matching over 8 bases. Germline V CDR1 and CDR2: SNHLY, FYNNEI. The junction had 4 bases not matched to a gene; V was cut back by 7 bases and J by 4 bases. The CDR3 loop spans 13 amino acids. CDR3 loop: CASTGGSADTQYF. CDR3 nucleotides: TGTGCCAGCACAGGGGGCAGCGCAGATACGCAGTATTTT.

The chain links TRBV19 to TRBJ2-2; 7 nucleotides align to TRBD2. The CDR3 consists of 14 residues. The germline V gene encodes CDR1 LNHDA and CDR2 SQIVND (reference sequence). V gave up 6 bases and J gave up 7 bases; unmatched junction bases: 8. The CDR3 region is CASRSRESGGELFF. The CDR3 nucleotides read TGTGCCAGTAGGTCGCGGGAGTCAGGCGGGGAGCTGTTTTTT.

This CDR3 reads CASGRTADAFF. The CDR3 bases are TGTGCCAGCGGTAGGACAGCCGATGCTTTCTTT. V gene TRBV27 combines with J gene TRBJ1-1; maybe TRBD1 (6 bases). This CDR3 is 11 amino acids long. CDR1 and CDR2 (germline): MNHEY, SMNVEV (reference sequence). Trimming removed 8 bases from V and 11 bases from J, with 15 bases in between.

The sample holds one count of this clone. The rearrangement joins TRBV3-1 (or the pseudogene TRBV3-2) to TRBJ2-2; D might be TRBD2 (6 bases). The CDR3 runs 13 residues. Germline values: CDR1 LGHDT, CDR2 YNNKEL (reference sequence). Trimming left V 0 bases short and J 7 bases short, with 6 bases between. DNA of the CDR3: TGTGCCAGCAGCCAAGAGGGGGGCGGGGAGCTGTTTTTT. Encoded protein: CASSQEGGGELFF.

The chain carries TRBV7-2 and TRBJ1-6, with D unresolved. The CDR3 spans 15 residues. Germline lookup yields CDR1 SGHTA and CDR2 FQGNSA. The V and J ends lost 1 base and 10 bases respectively, with 14 bases between them. Written as DNA, the CDR3 is TGTGCCAGCAGCTTAGGTGTGCCCCAGCGATCACCCCTCCACTTT. It specifies CASSLGVPQRSPLHF.

This chain joins TRBV6-6 and TRBJ2-3, with D possibly being TRBD2 (5 bases). CDR3 length: 17 amino acids. Germline CDR1 is MNHNY and CDR2 is SVGAGI (reference sequence). Trimming removed 5 bases from V and 0 bases from J, with 18 bases in between. The CDR3 nucleotides read TGTGCCAGCAGTCCGACTCGCCGGGAAACTAGCACAGATACGCAGTATTTT. Translation gives CASSPTRRETSTDTQYF.

The V call is TRBV1, the J call TRBJ2-3; whether TRBD2, the table's D call, matches the DNA was not checked. TRBV1 is assigned pseudogene status. This CDR3 contains 20 residues. The CDR3 reads CTSSQDLWTSGGKVTDTQYF. The DNA of the CDR3 is TGCACCAGCAGCCAAGATCTTTGGACTAGCGGGGGAAAAGTTACAGATACGCAGTATTTT.

This clone was found a few times. V usage is TRBV5-5 and J usage is TRBJ2-5; 7 nucleotides line up with TRBD2. Trimming took 3 bases from V and 4 from J; bases not matched to a gene: 12. There are 16 residues in the CDR3. CDR1 and CDR2 from the germline V gene are SGHKS and YYEKEE (reference sequence). The DNA of the CDR3 is TGTGCCAGCAGCTCCCTGGGGGGGACGCAAGCAGAGACCCAGTACTTC. It translates to CASSSLGGTQAETQYF. Drawing the rest from reference TRBV5-5 and TRBJ2-5, the complete variable domain is DAGVTQSPTHLIKTRGQQVTLRCSPISGHKSVSWYQQVLGQGPQFIFQYYEKEERGRGNFPDRFSARQFPNYSSELNVNALLLGDSALYLCASSSLGGTQAETQYFGPGTRLLVL.

The chain is built from TRBV9 and TRBJ2-5, with D maybe TRBD2 (6 bases). CDR1 is SGDLS, CDR2 YYNGEE, per germline. Trimming took 4 bases from V and 5 from J, leaving 9 bases between them. This CDR3 has 12 residues. DNA for the CDR3: TGTGCCAGCAGCCGACGGGGGGAGACCCAGTACTTC. Translated: CASSRRGETQYF. The full variable domain, completed using reference TRBV9 and TRBJ2-5, is DSGVTQTPKHLITATGQRVTLRCSPRSGDLSVYWYQQSLDQGLQFLIQYYNGEERAKGNILERFSAQQFPDLHSELNLSSLELGDSALYFCASSRRGETQYFGPGTRLLVL.

The chain couples TRBV2 to TRBJ2-7; D is possibly TRBD1 (6 bases). Per germline, CDR1 SNHLY and CDR2 FYNNEI. The V end lost 4 bases, the J end lost 5 bases, and 15 bases lay between the germline ends. The CDR3 length is 14 residues. The CDR3 DNA sequence: TGTGCCAGCAGTGTTAACAGGGATGTCGACGAGCAGTACTTC. Translating gives CASSVNRDVDEQYF.

The V gene is TRBV9, the J gene TRBJ1-5, with D possibly being TRBD1 (5 bases). Germline V gene lookup returns CDR1 SGDLS and CDR2 YYNGEE. The CDR3 spans 14 residues. Deletions cut 7 bases from V and 0 bases from J, with 11 bases between. The CDR3 DNA follows: TGTGCCAGCGGGGCCACAGATAGCAATCAGCCCCAGCATTTT. It encodes CASGATDSNQPQHF.

CDR3 in DNA: TGCGCCAGCAGTGACCCGACTAGCGGGAGTGGCGTTGAGCAGTTCTTC. This translates into CASSDPTSGSGVEQFF. This sequence joins TRBV10-1 and TRBJ2-1, with TRBD2 matching 12 bases. CDR3 size: 16 residues. The junction had 9 bases not matched to a gene; V was cut back by 3 bases and J by 9 bases. CDR1 is WNHNN and CDR2 is SYGVQD in the germline V gene (reference sequence).

The V gene is TRBV29-1, the J gene TRBJ1-1; D unclear. CDR3 length: 13 amino acids. CDR1 and CDR2 from the germline V gene are SQVTM and ANQGSEA. V was trimmed by 3 bases and J by 1 base, leaving 9 bases between them. In DNA form, the CDR3 reads TGCAGCGTTGATATAGTTGCGAACACTGAAGCTTTCTTT. Amino acids: CSVDIVANTEAFF.

The J gene is TRBJ2-1, the V gene TRBV6-4; 7 bases agree with TRBD2. The CDR3 consists of 15 residues. The trim removed 4 bases at V and 5 bases at J, leaving 8 bases unmatched. Germline CDR1 reads MRHNA; CDR2 reads SNTAGT. CDR3 in DNA: TGTGCCAGCAGTGCCTCGACTAGCCCACACAATGAGCAGTTCTTC. Amino acids: CASSASTSPHNEQFF.

The rearrangement uses TRBV28 and TRBJ1-4, with D perhaps matching TRBD1 (5 bases). Germline V gives CDR1 MDHEN, CDR2 SYDVKM. The CDR3 sequence is 15 residues long. V was shortened by 5 bases and J by 7 bases, with 17 bases between the two germline ends. The CDR3 coding sequence is TGTGCCAGCAGTATTCCCCGGGGGACCACTGAAAAACTGTTTTTT. Amino acid sequence: CASSIPRGTTEKLFF. Based on the CDR3 plus reference TRBV28 and TRBJ1-4, the full variable domain is DVKVTQSSRYLVKRTGEKVFLECVQDMDHENMFWYRQDPGLGLRLIYFSYDVKMKEKGDIPEGYSVSREKKERFSLILESASTNQTSMYLCASSIPRGTTEKLFFGSGTQLSVL.

The rearrangement links TRBV4-3 to TRBJ2-5, with D perhaps matching TRBD1 (6 bases). The CDR3 is 14 residues long. V lost 2 bases, J lost 5 bases, and 12 bases lay in between. Germline CDR1 and CDR2: LGHNA and YSLEER. The CDR3, as DNA: TGCGCCAGCAGCCAATATGGGGGCGGTGAGACCCAGTACTTC. Amino acid sequence: CASSQYGGGETQYF.

The chain employs TRBV24-1 and TRBJ1-1; TRBD1 aligns across 7 bases. Germline assignment: CDR1 KGHDR and CDR2 SFDVKD. CDR3 length equals 13 residues. The V gene end was trimmed by 4 bases and the J gene end by 4 bases; junction bases not matched to a gene: 2. CDR3 sequence reads: CATSETGSTEAFF. In DNA form, the CDR3 reads TGTGCCACCAGTGAGACAGGGTCCACTGAAGCTTTCTTT.

The CDR3 DNA is TGTGCCAGCAGGCCCGATCTTAGCGGGACATGGAGGGAGACCCAGTACTTC. It codes for CASRPDLSGTWRETQYF. The genes are TRBV6-4 and TRBJ2-5, with 8 positions matching TRBD2. J gave up 5 bases and V 6 bases, and 17 bases lay outside the gene matches. This CDR3 region has 17 residues. From germline, CDR1 is MRHNA and CDR2 SNTAGT.

This sequence joins TRBV6-5 and TRBJ1-3; D is unclear. This CDR3 has 14 amino acids. Per germline, CDR1 MNHEY and CDR2 SVGAGI. The V and J ends lost 7 bases and 0 bases respectively, with 10 bases between them. The CDR3 is CASTAPGSGNTIYF. CDR3 nucleotide sequence: TGTGCCAGCACCGCCCCAGGCTCTGGAAACACCATATATTTT.

The chain employs TRBV15 and TRBJ1-1; D is uncertain. CDR3 length equals 15 residues. Germline V CDR1 and CDR2: LNHNV, YYDKDF (reference sequence). V shed 5 bases and J shed 0 bases, with 13 bases lying between them. CDR3 sequence (DNA): TGTGCCACCAGCCGGGAGGTGGCTGTGAACACTGAAGCTTTCTTT. It yields the protein CATSREVAVNTEAFF.